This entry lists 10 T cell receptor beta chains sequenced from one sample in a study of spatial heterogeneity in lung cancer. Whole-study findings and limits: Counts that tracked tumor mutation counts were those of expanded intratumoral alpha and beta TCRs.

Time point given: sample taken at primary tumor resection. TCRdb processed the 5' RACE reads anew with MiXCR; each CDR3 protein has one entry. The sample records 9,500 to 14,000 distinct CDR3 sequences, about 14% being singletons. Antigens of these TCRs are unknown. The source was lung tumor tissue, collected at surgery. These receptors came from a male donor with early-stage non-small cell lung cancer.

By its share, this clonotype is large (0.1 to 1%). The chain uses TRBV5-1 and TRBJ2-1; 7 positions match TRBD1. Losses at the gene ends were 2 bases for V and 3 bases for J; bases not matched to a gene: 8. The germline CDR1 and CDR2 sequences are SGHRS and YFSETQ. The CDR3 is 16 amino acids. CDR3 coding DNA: TGCGCCAGCAGCTTCAAAACCGGGGACAGCTACAATGAGCAGTTCTTC. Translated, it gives CASSFKTGDSYNEQFF.

As DNA, the CDR3 is TGCGCCAGCAGCTTGCTAGCGGGGGCCACAGATACGCAGTATTTT. Translated, it gives CASSLLAGATDTQYF. V usage is TRBV5-1 and J usage is TRBJ2-3; 10 bases line up with TRBD2. After removal of 1 base from V and 2 bases from J, the junction contained 1 base not matched to a gene. Germline V gene sequence: CDR1 SGHRS, CDR2 YFSETQ. The CDR3 covers 15 residues.

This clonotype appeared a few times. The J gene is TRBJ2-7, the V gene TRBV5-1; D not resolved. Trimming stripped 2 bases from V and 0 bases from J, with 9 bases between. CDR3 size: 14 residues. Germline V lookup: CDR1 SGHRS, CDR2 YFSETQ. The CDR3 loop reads CASSFRQNSYEQYF. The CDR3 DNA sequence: TGCGCCAGCAGCTTCCGGCAGAACTCCTACGAGCAGTACTTC.

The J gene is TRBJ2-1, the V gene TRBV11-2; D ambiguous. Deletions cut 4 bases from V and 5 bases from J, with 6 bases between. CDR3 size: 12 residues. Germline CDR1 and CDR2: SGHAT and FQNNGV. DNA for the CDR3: TGTGCCAGCAGCTACTCGAACAATGAGCAGTTCTTC. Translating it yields CASSYSNNEQFF.

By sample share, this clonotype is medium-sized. The CDR3 DNA reads TGTGCCAGCTCACCTGGAGCGGGAGGCCAAGAGACCCAGTACTTC. Translated: CASSPGAGGQETQYF. The rearrangement joins TRBV18 to TRBJ2-5, with TRBD2 identical over 9 bases. The ends lost 3 bases at V and 1 base at J; junction bases unmatched: 3. CDR3 length: 15 amino acids. Germline CDR1 is KGHSH and CDR2 is LQKENI.

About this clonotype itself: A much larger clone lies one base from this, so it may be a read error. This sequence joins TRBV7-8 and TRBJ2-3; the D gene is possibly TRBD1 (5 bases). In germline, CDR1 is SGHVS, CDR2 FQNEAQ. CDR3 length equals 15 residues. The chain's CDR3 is CPSSPLSRATDTQYF. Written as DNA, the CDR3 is TGTCCCAGCAGCCCCTTGAGCAGGGCCACAGATACGCAGTATTTT.

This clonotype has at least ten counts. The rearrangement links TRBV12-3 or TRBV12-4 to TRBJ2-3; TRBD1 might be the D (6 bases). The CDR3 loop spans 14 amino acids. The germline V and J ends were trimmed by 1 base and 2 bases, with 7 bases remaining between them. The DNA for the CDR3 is TGTGCCAGCAGTTTAGGGACAGACACAGATACGCAGTATTTT. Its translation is CASSLGTDTDTQYF.

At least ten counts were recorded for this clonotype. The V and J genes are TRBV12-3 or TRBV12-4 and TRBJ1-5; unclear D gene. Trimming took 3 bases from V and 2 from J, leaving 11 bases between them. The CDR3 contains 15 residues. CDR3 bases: TGTGCCAGCAGTTTGACGGGCGGCCGCAATCAGCCCCAGCATTTT. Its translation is CASSLTGGRNQPQHF.

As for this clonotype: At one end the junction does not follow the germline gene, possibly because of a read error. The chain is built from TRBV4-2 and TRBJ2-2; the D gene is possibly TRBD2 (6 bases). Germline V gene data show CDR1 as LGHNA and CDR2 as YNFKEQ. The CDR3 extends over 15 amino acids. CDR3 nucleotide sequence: TGTGCCAGCAGTCAAGGGACTTTGAACACCGGGGAGCTGTTTTTT. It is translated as CASSQGTLNTGELFF.

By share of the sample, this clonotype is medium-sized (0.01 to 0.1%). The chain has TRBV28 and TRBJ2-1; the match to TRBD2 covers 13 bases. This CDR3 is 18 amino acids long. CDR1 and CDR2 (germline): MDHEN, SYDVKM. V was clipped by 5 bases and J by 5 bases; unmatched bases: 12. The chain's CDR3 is CASSRGLAGEGPDNEQFF. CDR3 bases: TGTGCCAGCAGTCGCGGACTAGCGGGAGAAGGTCCAGACAATGAGCAGTTCTTC.